A single sample is the source of the 5 T cell receptor beta chains below, sequenced in a study of blood T cell repertoires in COVID-19. Data came from immunoSEQ multiplex PCR; TCRdb stores just in-frame clones and leaves some out. This repertoire shows around 300,000 clones, 89% found once; its top ten account for less than 2%. Sequenced material: PBMCs or T cells enriched from blood (not recorded which). These receptors all come from a woman in her thirties or forties who had recovered from COVID-19.

V and J are TRBV28 and TRBJ1-5; D perhaps matches TRBD1 (5 bases). The CDR3 is 16 residues long. The V end lost 5 bases, the J end lost 5 bases, and 19 bases lay between the germline ends. Germline V CDR1 and CDR2: MDHEN, SYDVKM. The CDR3 loop reads CASSLFKTTAHQPQHF. Here the CDR3 DNA reads TGTGCCAGCAGTCTCTTTAAGACGACAGCGCATCAGCCCCAGCATTTT.

The chain links TRBV14 to TRBJ1-1, with TRBD1 identical over 7 bases. CDR1 and CDR2 (germline): SGHDN, FVKESK. Germline trimming cut 4 bases from V and 2 bases from J; bases unmatched to any gene: 4. The CDR3 totals 14 residues. In nucleotides, the CDR3 is TGTGCCAGCAGCCTAGGACAGGTTAACACTGAAGCTTTCTTT. Translation: CASSLGQVNTEAFF.

The CDR3 DNA reads as TGTGCCAGCACCCACGAGGCAGGGGGTGTCTATGGCTACACCTTC. It translates to CASTHEAGGVYGYTF. The chain carries TRBV2 and TRBJ1-2; 7 bases map to TRBD1. This CDR3 region has 15 residues. V was clipped by 7 bases and J by 4 bases; unmatched bases: 12. The germline V gene encodes CDR1 SNHLY and CDR2 FYNNEI. Variable domain in full (rest from reference TRBV2 and TRBJ1-2): EPEVTQTPSHQVTQMGQEVILRCVPISNHLYFYWYRQILGQKVEFLVSFYNNEISEKSEIFDDQFSVERPDGSNFTLKIRSTKLEDSAMYFCASTHEAGGVYGYTFGSGTRLTVV.

J is TRBJ2-5 and V is TRBV6-2 or TRBV6-3; tentatively, D is TRBD1 (6 bases). CDR1 MNHEY and CDR2 SVGEGT come from the germline V gene. V lost 4 bases to trimming and J lost 2 bases, with 11 bases between them. The CDR3 runs 14 residues. The CDR3 DNA follows: TGTGCCAGCAGTTCACGACAGGTACAAGAGACCCAGTACTTC. It codes for CASSSRQVQETQYF.

This clone has just a few counts. The chain links TRBV19 to TRBJ2-7; TRBD1 is a possible D gene (6 bases). Germline V gene lookup returns CDR1 LNHDA and CDR2 SQIVND (reference sequence). Trimming took 8 bases from V and 1 from J, leaving 15 bases between them. There are 14 residues in the CDR3. The CDR3 here is CASQRTERSYEQYF. CDR3 DNA sequence: TGTGCCAGTCAAAGGACAGAAAGATCCTACGAGCAGTACTTC.